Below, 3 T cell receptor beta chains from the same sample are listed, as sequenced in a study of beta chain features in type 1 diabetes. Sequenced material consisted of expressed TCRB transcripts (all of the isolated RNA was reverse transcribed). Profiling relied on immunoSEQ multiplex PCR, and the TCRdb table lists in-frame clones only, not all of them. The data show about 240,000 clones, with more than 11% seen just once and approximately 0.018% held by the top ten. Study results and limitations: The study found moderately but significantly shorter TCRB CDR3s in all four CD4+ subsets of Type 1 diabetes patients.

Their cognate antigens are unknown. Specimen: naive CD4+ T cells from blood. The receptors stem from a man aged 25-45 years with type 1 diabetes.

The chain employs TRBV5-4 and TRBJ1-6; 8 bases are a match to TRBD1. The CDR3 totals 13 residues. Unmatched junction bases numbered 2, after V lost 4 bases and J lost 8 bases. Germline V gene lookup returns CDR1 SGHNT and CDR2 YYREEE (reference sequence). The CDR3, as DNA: TGTGCCAGCAGCCGGGGACAGGATTCACCCCTCCACTTT. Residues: CASSRGQDSPLHF.

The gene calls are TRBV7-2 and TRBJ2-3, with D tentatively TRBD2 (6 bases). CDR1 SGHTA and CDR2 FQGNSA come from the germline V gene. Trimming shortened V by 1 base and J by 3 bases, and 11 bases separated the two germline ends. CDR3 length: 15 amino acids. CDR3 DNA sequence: TGTGCCAGCAGCTTAGGACTAGGACCGACAGATACGCAGTATTTT. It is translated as CASSLGLGPTDTQYF.

In DNA, the CDR3 is TGTGCCAGCAGGGGACAACTACTTAACTATGGCTACACCTTC. Translation: CASRGQLLNYGYTF. The chain employs TRBV7-2 and TRBJ1-2; maybe TRBD1 (6 bases). V dropped 6 bases and J dropped 1 base, with 12 bases sitting between them. The CDR3 loop spans 14 amino acids. In germline, CDR1 is SGHTA, CDR2 FQGNSA.